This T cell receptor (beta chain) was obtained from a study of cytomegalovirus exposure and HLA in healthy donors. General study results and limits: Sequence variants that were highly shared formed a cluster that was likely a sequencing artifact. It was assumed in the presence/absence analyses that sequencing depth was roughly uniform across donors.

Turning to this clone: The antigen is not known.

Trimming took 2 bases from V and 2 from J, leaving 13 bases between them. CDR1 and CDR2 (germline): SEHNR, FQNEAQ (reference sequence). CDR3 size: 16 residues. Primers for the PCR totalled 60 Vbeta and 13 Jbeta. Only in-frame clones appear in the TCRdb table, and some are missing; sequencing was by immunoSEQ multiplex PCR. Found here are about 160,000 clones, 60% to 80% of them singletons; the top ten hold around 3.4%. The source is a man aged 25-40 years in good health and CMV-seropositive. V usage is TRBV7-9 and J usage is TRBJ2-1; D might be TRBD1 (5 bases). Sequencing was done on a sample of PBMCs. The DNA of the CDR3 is TGTGCCAGCAGCTTATCCCTGGACACTACCTACAATGAGCAGTTCTTC. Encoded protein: CASSLSLDTTYNEQFF.